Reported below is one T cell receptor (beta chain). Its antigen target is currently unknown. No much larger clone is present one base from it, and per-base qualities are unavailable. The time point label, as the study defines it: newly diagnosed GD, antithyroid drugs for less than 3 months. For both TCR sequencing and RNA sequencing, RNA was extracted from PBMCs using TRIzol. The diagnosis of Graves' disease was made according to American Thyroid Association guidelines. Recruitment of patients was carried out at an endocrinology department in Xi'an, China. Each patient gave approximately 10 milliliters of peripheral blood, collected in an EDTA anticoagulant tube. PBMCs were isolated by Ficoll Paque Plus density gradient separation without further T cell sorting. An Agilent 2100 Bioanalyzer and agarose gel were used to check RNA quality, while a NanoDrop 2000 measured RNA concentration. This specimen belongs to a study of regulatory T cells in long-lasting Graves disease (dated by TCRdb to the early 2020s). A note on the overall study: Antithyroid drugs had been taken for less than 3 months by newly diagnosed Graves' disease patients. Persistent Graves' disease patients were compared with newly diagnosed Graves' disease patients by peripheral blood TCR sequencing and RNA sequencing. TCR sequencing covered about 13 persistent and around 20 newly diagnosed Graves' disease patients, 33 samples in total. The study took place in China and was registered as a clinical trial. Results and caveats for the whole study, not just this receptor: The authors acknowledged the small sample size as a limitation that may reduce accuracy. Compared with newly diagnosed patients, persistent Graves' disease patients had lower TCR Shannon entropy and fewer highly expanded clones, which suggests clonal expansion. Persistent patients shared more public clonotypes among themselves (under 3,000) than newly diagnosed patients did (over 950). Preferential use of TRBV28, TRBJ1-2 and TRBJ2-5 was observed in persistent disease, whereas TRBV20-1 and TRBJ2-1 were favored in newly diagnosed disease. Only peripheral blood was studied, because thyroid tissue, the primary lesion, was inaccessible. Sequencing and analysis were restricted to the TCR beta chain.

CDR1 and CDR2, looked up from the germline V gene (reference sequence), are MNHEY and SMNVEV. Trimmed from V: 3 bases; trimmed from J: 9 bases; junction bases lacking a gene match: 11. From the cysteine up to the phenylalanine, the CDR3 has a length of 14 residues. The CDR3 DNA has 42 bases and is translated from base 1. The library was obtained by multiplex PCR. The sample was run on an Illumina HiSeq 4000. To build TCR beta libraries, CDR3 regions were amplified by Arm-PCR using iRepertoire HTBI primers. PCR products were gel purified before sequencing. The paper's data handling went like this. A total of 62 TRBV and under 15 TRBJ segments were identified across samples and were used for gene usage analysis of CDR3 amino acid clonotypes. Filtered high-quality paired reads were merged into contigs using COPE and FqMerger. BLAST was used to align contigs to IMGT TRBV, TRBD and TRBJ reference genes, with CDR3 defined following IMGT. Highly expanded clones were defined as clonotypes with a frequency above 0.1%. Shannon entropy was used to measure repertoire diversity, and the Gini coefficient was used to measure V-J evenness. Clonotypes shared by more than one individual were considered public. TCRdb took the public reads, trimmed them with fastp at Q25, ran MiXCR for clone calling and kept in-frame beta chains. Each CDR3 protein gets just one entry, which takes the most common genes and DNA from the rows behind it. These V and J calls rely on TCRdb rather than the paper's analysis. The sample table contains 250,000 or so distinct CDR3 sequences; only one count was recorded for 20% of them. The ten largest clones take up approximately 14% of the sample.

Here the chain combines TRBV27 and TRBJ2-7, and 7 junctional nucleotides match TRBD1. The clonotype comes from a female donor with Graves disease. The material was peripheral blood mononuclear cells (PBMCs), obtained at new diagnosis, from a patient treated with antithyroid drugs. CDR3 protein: CASSFTNRGGGQYF. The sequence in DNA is TGTGCCAGCAGTTTCACAAACAGGGGTGGAGGGCAGTACTTC.